This T cell receptor (beta chain) comes out of a study of OX40 agonist ivuxolimab in advanced cancers. Overall study results and limits: Dosing at 0.1 to 3.0 mg/kg was accompanied by clonal expansion of CD4+ and CD8+ blood T cells by week 6. Also showing low normalized T-cell clonal expansion were some of the nonresponders.

A note on this clone: The antigen remains unidentified.

CDR1 is MNHEY and CDR2 is SMNVEV in the germline V gene (reference sequence). This CDR3 has 16 amino acids. V was clipped by 5 bases and J by 0 bases, with 16 bases between them. Sequencing used immunoSEQ multiplex PCR; TCRdb keeps in-frame clones, though not all of them. Among tens of thousands of clones listed, 70% to 90% were seen once. Sample: CD4+ or CD8+ T cells sorted from blood, taken in a trial of the OX40 agonist ivuxolimab. The sequence was collected from an adult with an advanced solid tumor such as melanoma, head and neck, liver or kidney cancer. The V and J genes are TRBV27 and TRBJ1-1; possibly TRBD1 for D (5 bases). CDR3 sequence (DNA): TGTGCCAGCAGTCCTCGGGGCGGATACATGAACACTGAAGCTTTCTTT. This codes for CASSPRGGYMNTEAFF.